This T cell receptor (beta chain) originates from a study of cytomegalovirus exposure and HLA in healthy donors. PCR amplification relied on 60 Vbeta primers (plus 13 Jbeta primers). Assay used: immunoSEQ multiplex PCR; TCRdb lists only in-frame clones, some missing. The sample lists more than 85,000 clones; approximately 80% were seen once. This CDR3 is 15 amino acids long. V was cut by 0 bases and J by 1 base, with 9 bases left in between. Germline V gives CDR1 SEHNR, CDR2 FQNEAQ (reference sequence). The sample comprised PBMCs. This TCR was sampled from a man aged 25-45 years in good health and CMV-seropositive. The rearrangement uses TRBV7-9 and TRBJ2-5; perhaps TRBD2 as D (6 bases). In nucleotides, the CDR3 is TGTGCCAGCAGCTTAGCGCGGGGTTCCCAAGAGACCCAGTACTTC. Translation: CASSLARGSQETQYF. The whole variable domain, remainder taken from reference TRBV7-9 and TRBJ2-5, is DTGVSQNPRHKITKRGQNVTFRCDPISEHNRLYWYRQTLGQGPEFLTYFQNEAQLEKSRLLSDRFSAERPKGSFSTLEIQRTEQGDSAMYLCASSLARGSQETQYFGPGTRLLVL.